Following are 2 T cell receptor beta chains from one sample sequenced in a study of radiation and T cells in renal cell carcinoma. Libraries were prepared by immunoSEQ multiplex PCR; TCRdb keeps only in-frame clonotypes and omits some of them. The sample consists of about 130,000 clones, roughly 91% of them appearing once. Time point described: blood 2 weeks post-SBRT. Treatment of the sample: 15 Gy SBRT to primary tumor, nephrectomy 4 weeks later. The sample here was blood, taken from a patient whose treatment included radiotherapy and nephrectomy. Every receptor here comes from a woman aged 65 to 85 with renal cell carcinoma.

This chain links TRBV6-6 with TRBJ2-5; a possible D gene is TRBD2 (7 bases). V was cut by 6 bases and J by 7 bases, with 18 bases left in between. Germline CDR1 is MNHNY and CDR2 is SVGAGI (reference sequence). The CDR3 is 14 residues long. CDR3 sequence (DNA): TGTGCCAGCAGCGACTTTTTGGCGGGGGCGACCCAGTACTTC. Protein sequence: CASSDFLAGATQYF.

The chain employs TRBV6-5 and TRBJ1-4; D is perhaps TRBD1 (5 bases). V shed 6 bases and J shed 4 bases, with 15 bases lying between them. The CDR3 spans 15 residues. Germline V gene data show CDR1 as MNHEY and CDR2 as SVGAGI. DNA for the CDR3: TGTGCCAGCAGACGCCCGGGGGGGGATAATGAAAAACTGTTTTTT. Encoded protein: CASRRPGGDNEKLFF.